These T cell receptor beta chains were read from a single sample in a study of T cells after posttransplantation cyclophosphamide. The assay was immunoSEQ multiplex PCR, and TCRdb's table has in-frame clones only and misses some. The sample contains roughly 17,000 clones, around 85% of which appear only once. This specimen was PBMCs, taken after allogeneic stem cell transplant with calcineurin inhibitor and methotrexate. Receptor source: a female patient aged 18 to 29 who received an allogeneic stem cell transplant from an unrelated donor, was CMV-positive, and had acute and chronic GVHD. Some T cells may be transferred from the graft donor. Both conserved end residues are part of each CDR3. A D gene is named only where the DNA matches it firmly. Only part of the rows carry a size: once, few, many, or a class if the clone is expanded.

d_call,clone_size,j_call,v_call,cdr3_nt,cdr3_aa
TRBD1,.,TRBJ2-6,TRBV28,TGTGCCAGCAGTTCCGGGACAGGGTCGGGGGCCAACGTCCTGACTTTC,CASSSGTGSGANVLTF
.,.,TRBJ1-1,TRBV27,TGTGCCAGCAGTCCCTTCGGGGGTAACACTGAAGCTTTCTTT,CASSPFGGNTEAFF
.,.,TRBJ1-1,TRBV5-6,TGTGCCAGCAGCTTTGGAACGGGGACTGAAGCTTTCTTT,CASSFGTGTEAFF
.,.,TRBJ2-1,TRBV28,TGTGCCAGCAGCCCCCAGGGGCTATTTTTCAATGAGCAGTTCTTC,CASSPQGLFFNEQFF
TRBD2,once,TRBJ2-1,TRBV7-2,TGTGCCAGCAGCTTACGACTAGCGGGAGGGCAGTTCTTC,CASSLRLAGGQFF
TRBD1,.,TRBJ1-3,TRBV11-3,TGTGCCAGCAGCCCCGGACAGGGGCCAGGAAACACCATATATTTT,CASSPGQGPGNTIYF
TRBD2,.,TRBJ2-7,TRBV19,TGTGCCAGTAGTATGCTAGCGGGAGCCTACGAGCAGTACTTC,CASSMLAGAYEQYF
.,.,TRBJ2-3,TRBV20-1,TGCAGTGCTAGCAGGGCAGATACGCAGTATTTT,CSASRADTQYF
TRBD1,.,TRBJ2-6,TRBV19,TGTGCCAGTACCTCTGGGACAGGCCCTGGGGCCAACGTCCTGACTTTC,CASTSGTGPGANVLTF
TRBD2,.,TRBJ2-1,TRBV27,TGTGCCAGCAGTTTGACTAGCGGGAGGTTGTACAATGAGCAGTTCTTC,CASSLTSGRLYNEQFF
TRBD2,.,TRBJ2-7,TRBV10-2,TGCGCCAGCAGTGACAGTCTAGCGGGAGGGTCCTTCTCCTACGAGCAGTACTTC,CASSDSLAGGSFSYEQYF
TRBD2,.,TRBJ2-7,TRBV11-2,TGTGCCAGCAGCTCCCCTTCTAGCGGGAACATGCCCAACGAGCAGTACTTC,CASSSPSSGNMPNEQYF
TRBD2,.,TRBJ2-7,TRBV9,TGTGCCAGCAGCGTAGGGACTAGCGGCTACGAGCAGTACTTC,CASSVGTSGYEQYF
TRBD2,.,TRBJ2-7,TRBV19,TGTGCCAGTAGTGCCAAGGGACTAGCGGGAGTGGGCTCCTACGAGCAGTACTTC,CASSAKGLAGVGSYEQYF
TRBD1,.,TRBJ1-5,TRBV6-5,TGTGCCAGCAGTGACAGGGGCAATCAGCCCCAGCATTTT,CASSDRGNQPQHF
.,.,TRBJ1-6,TRBV5-3,TGTGCCAGAAGCTGGGAGACCCTGCGGGCTAATTCACCCCTCCACTTT,CARSWETLRANSPLHF
TRBD1,.,TRBJ2-2,TRBV9,TGTGCCAGCAGCGTAGAAGGGGGCGCAGCCGGGGAGCTGTTTTTT,CASSVEGGAAGELFF
.,.,TRBJ2-2,TRBV28,TGTGCCAGCAGTATTAGCGCGCGTACCGGGGAGCTGTTTTTT,CASSISARTGELFF
TRBD2,.,TRBJ2-5,TRBV5-1,TGCGCCAGCAGCTTGGAGGGTAGCGGGGACTACCAAGAGACCCAGTACTTC,CASSLEGSGDYQETQYF
TRBD2,.,TRBJ2-2,TRBV11-2,TGTGCCAGCAGCTCCCCCTCTAGCGGACCCGGGGAGCTGTTTTTT,CASSSPSSGPGELFF
.,.,TRBJ2-7,TRBV28,TGTGCCAGCGCCGGCTGGGGGGAGTCTGACGAGCAGTACTTC,CASAGWGESDEQYF
TRBD2,.,TRBJ2-3,TRBV5-1,TGCGCCAGCAGCTCCGGACTAGCGGGAACAGATACGCAGTATTTT,CASSSGLAGTDTQYF
.,.,TRBJ1-6,TRBV10-3,TGTGCCACGAAGCCCCACGACAGGACGAATTCACCCCTCCACTTT,CATKPHDRTNSPLHF
.,.,TRBJ1-1,TRBV7-6,TGTGCCAGCAGCCCTTTTGGGGGGAGAGCTTTCTTT,CASSPFGGRAFF
.,.,TRBJ1-5,TRBV6-6,TGTGCCAGCAGTTACGGCATGATGGAGCCCCAGCATTTT,CASSYGMMEPQHF
.,.,TRBJ2-3,TRBV7-9,TGTGCCAGCAGCTTAAATTTATGGGGGGAAACAGATACGCAGTATTTT,CASSLNLWGETDTQYF
.,once,TRBJ2-7,TRBV5-5,TGTGCCAGCAGCTTGGGCCCAGCCTACGAGCAGTACTTC,CASSLGPAYEQYF
.,.,TRBJ2-3,TRBV5-1,TGCGCCAGCAGTAGGGACTGGACAGATACGCAGTATTTT,CASSRDWTDTQYF
.,.,TRBJ1-5,TRBV27,TGTGCCAGCAGTTTATCCCGGGGTGCGCCCCAGCATTTT,CASSLSRGAPQHF
.,.,TRBJ2-7,TRBV18,TGTGCCAGCTCACCCCCACAAGGAATCAGGGCCTACGAGCAGTACTTC,CASSPPQGIRAYEQYF
.,.,TRBJ1-3,TRBV4-2,TGTGCCAGCAACCAAGATATGGGGGCATCTGGAAACACCATATATTTT,CASNQDMGASGNTIYF
.,.,TRBJ2-7,TRBV6-6,TGTGCCGCGGGGCCAGGGGGTGCCTGGGAGCAGTACTTC,CAAGPGGAWEQYF
TRBD1,.,TRBJ2-7,TRBV4-1,TGCGCCAGCAGCACGGGACAGGGCTCCTACGAGCAGTACTTC,CASSTGQGSYEQYF
TRBD2,few,TRBJ2-5,TRBV5-4,TGTGCCAGCAGCTCAAAACTAGCGGGAGCAGGAGAGACCCAGTACTTC,CASSSKLAGAGETQYF
.,.,TRBJ1-5,TRBV19,TGTGCCAGTAGTATCAGCGGACAGAAATTGCAGCCCCAGCATTTT,CASSISGQKLQPQHF
TRBD1,.,TRBJ2-1,TRBV5-4,TGTGCCAGCAGCTTGTCCGGGACAGGGGGTGCGAATGAGCAGTTCTTC,CASSLSGTGGANEQFF
TRBD1,.,TRBJ2-3,TRBV28,TGTGCCAGCAGTACTCGTCGGGACAGGGGCACAGATACGCAGTATTTT,CASSTRRDRGTDTQYF
.,.,TRBJ1-2,TRBV5-1,TGCGCCAGCAGCTTATTAGGGGCGCAAGGCTACACCTTC,CASSLLGAQGYTF
TRBD2,.,TRBJ2-2,TRBV5-4,TGTGCCAGCAGCTCCACTAGCGGGCGGACGAACACCGGGGAGCTGTTTTTT,CASSSTSGRTNTGELFF
TRBD1,few,TRBJ2-7,TRBV10-3,TGTGCCATCAGTGAGCCAGACAGGGGCCTCTACGAGCAGTACTTC,CAISEPDRGLYEQYF
.,.,TRBJ2-1,TRBV2,TGTGCCAGCACAGAGACGGGGTACAATGAGCAGTTCTTC,CASTETGYNEQFF
TRBD2,.,TRBJ2-2,TRBV7-9,TGTGCCAGCAGCTTGCTAGCGGCGAACACCGGGGAGCTGTTTTTT,CASSLLAANTGELFF
.,.,TRBJ1-1,TRBV7-8,TGTGCCAGCAGCCACCCACGGGGGGAAGCTTTCTTT,CASSHPRGEAFF
.,.,TRBJ2-1,TRBV2,TGTGCCAGCAGTAGTGGGCGAAGCCTCAATGAGCAGTTCTTC,CASSSGRSLNEQFF
TRBD1,.,TRBJ2-1,TRBV15,TGTGCCACCAGCAACCGGGACAGGGGGGTGACTTACAATGAGCAGTTCTTC,CATSNRDRGVTYNEQFF
.,.,TRBJ2-7,TRBV5-1,TGCGCCAGCAGCTTAACGACCCAGGACTCCTACGAGCAGTACTTC,CASSLTTQDSYEQYF
.,.,TRBJ2-2,TRBV5-4,TGTGCCAGCAGCTTTGGCCCCCGGAGTACCGGGGAGCTGTTTTTT,CASSFGPRSTGELFF
TRBD2,.,TRBJ2-1,TRBV9,TGTGCCAGCAGCGCGTCACTAGCGGGAGGCGCGTTCTTC,CASSASLAGGAFF
.,.,TRBJ1-2,TRBV7-9,TGTGCCAGCAGCTCCTCTGCCGCGGCGACAGAACTTTATGGCTACACCTTC,CASSSSAAATELYGYTF
.,.,TRBJ2-7,TRBV7-9,TGTGCCAGCAGCTTGGGCAGCCCGTACGAGCAGTACTTC,CASSLGSPYEQYF
.,.,TRBJ2-1,TRBV25-1,TGTGCCAGCAGTAGTCGACAGACCCCTTACAATGAGCAGTTCTTC,CASSSRQTPYNEQFF
.,.,TRBJ2-7,TRBV29-1,TGCAGCGTTGTCCGGCCAGGGGCGGGTGAGCAGTACTTC,CSVVRPGAGEQYF
.,.,TRBJ2-1,TRBV19,TGTGCCAGTAGTATAACGGAGGGGGGGGGCTACAATGAGCAGTTCTTC,CASSITEGGGYNEQFF
TRBD2,.,TRBJ2-1,TRBV25-1,TGTGCCAGCAGTGAATGGGAGGCGGGAGGGAACAATGAGCAGTTCTTC,CASSEWEAGGNNEQFF
.,once,TRBJ2-2,TRBV6-6,TGTGCCAGCAGTTACGGCGGGACAGCGAACACCGGGGAGCTGTTTTTT,CASSYGGTANTGELFF